This T cell receptor (beta chain) was identified during a study of blood T cells in healthy people across ages. For the second PCR, which ran for roughly 6 to 11 cycles, a sample-barcoded 5' primer and a J-beta primer mix were used. TCRdb reprocessed the 5' RACE reads via MiXCR and lists one record per CDR3 protein. This repertoire shows about 970,000 distinct CDR3 sequences, roughly 51% found once; its top ten account for around a fifth. The CDR3 is 15 amino acids. The germline V and J ends were trimmed by 5 bases and 6 bases, with 19 bases remaining between them. CDR1 and CDR2 (germline): SGHTA, FQGNSA.

The J gene is TRBJ1-2, the V gene TRBV7-2; the D gene is possibly TRBD1 (6 bases). The receptor comes from a woman aged 55-70 years in good health. Material for sequencing was blood. CDR3 amino acids: CASSPGGARGDGYTF. CDR3 coding DNA: TGTGCCAGCAGCCCCGGGGGTGCCAGGGGTGATGGCTACACCTTC.